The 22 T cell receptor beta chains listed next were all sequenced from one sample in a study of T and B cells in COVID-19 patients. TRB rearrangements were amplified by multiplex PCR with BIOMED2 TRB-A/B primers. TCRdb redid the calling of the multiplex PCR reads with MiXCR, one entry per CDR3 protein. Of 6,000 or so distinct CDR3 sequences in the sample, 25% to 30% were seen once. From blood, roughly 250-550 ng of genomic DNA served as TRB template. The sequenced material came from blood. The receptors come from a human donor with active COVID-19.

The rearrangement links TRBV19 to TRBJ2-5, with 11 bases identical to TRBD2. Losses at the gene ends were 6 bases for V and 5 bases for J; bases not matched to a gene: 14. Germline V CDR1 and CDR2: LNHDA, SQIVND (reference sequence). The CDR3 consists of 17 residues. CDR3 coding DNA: TGTGCCAGTAGGCCCAGGACTAGCGGGCCTACGAGGGAGACCCAGTACTTC. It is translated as CASRPRTSGPTRETQYF.

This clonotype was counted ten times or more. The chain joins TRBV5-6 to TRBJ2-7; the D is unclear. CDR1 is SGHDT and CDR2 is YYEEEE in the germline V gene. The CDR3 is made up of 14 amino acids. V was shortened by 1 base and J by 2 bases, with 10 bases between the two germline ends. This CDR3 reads CASSLFWDPYEQYF. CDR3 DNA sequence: TGTGCCAGCAGCTTGTTCTGGGATCCCTACGAGCAGTACTTC.

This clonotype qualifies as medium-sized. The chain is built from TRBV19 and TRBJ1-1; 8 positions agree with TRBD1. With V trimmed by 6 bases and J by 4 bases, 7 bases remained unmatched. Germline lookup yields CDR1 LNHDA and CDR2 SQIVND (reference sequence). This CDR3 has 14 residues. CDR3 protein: CASSLSRGRTEAFF. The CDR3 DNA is TGTGCCAGTAGCTTATCCAGGGGGCGCACTGAAGCTTTCTTT.

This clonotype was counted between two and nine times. DNA of the CDR3: TGTGCCTGGAGTGTCCTGAACCCCATGAACACTGAAGCTTTCTTT. This sequence encodes CAWSVLNPMNTEAFF. This sequence joins TRBV30 and TRBJ1-1; D is uncertain. The CDR3 is 15 residues long. The V gene's germline CDR1 is GTSNPN and CDR2 SVGIG (reference sequence). Trimming took off 0 bases at V and 0 bases at J, with 11 bases between the two ends.

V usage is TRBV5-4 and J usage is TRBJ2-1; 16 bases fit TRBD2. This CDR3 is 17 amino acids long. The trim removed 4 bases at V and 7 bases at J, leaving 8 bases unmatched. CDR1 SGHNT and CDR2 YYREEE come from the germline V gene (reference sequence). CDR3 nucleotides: TGTGCCAGCAGCACACCTGGGGGACTAGCGGGAGGGAATGAGCAGTTCTTC. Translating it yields CASSTPGGLAGGNEQFF.

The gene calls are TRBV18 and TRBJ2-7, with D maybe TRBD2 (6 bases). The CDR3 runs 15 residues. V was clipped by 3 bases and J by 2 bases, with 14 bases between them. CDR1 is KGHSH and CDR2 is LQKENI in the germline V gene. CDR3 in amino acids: CASSPPASAAYEQYF. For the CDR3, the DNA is TGTGCCAGCTCACCCCCGGCTAGCGCAGCCTACGAGCAGTACTTC.

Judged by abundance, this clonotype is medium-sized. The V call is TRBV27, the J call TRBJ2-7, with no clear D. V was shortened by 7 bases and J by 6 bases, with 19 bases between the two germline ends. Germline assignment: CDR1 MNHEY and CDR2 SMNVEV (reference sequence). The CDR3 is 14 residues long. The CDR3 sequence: CASTQRSAWGEQYF. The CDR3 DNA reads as TGTGCCAGCACCCAAAGGAGTGCCTGGGGCGAGCAGTACTTC.

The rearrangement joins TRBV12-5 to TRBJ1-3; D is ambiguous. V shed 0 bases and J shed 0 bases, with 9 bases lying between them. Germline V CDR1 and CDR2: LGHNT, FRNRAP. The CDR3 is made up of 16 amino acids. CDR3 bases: TGTGCTAGTGGTTTGGTACGGCGGGCCTCTGGAAACACCATATATTTT. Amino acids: CASGLVRRASGNTIYF. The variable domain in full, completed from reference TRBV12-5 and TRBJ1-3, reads DARVTQTPRHKVTEMGQEVTMRCQPILGHNTVFWYRQTMMQGLELLAYFRNRAPLDDSGMPKDRFSAEMPDATLATLKIQPSEPRDSAVYFCASGLVRRASGNTIYFGEGSWLTVV.

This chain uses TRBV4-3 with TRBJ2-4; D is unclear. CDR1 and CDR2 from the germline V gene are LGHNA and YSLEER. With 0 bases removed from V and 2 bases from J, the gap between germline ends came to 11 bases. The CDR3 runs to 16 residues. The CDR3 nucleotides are TGCGCCAGCAGCCAAGACGGGCAAAGGTCCAAAAACATTCAGTACTTC. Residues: CASSQDGQRSKNIQYF.

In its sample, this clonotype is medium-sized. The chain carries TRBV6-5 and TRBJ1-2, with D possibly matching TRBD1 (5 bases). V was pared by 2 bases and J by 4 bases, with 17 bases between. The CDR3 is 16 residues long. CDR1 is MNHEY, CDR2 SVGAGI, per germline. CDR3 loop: CASSYAGANPGYGYTF. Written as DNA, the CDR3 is TGTGCCAGCAGTTACGCTGGGGCTAACCCAGGCTATGGCTACACCTTC.

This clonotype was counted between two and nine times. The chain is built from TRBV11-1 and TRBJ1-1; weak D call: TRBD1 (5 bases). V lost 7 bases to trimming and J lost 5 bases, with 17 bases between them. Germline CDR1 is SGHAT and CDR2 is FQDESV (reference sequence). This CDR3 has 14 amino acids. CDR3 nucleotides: TGTGCCAGCACCTTCTTGAGATCAGGGACTGAAGCTTTCTTT. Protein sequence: CASTFLRSGTEAFF. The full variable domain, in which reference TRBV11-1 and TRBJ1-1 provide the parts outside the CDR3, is EAEVAQSPRYKITEKSQAVAFWCDPISGHATLYWYRQILGQGPELLVQFQDESVVDDSQLPKDRFSAERLKGVDSTLKIQPAELGDSAMYLCASTFLRSGTEAFFGQGTRLTVV.

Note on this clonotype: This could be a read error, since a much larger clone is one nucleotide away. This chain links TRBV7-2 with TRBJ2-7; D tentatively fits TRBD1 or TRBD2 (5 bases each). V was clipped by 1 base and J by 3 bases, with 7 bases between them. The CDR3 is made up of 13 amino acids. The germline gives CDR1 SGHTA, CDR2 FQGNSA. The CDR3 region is CASSLDGGYEQYF. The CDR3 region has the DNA TGTGCCAGCAGCTTAGATGGGGGCTACGAGCAGTACTTC. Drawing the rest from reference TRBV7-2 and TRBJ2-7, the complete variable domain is GAGVSQSPSNKVTEKGKDVELRCDPISGHTALYWYRQSLGQGLEFLIYFQGNSAPDKSGLPSDRFSAERTGGSVSTLTIQRTQQEDSAVYLCASSLDGGYEQYFGPGTRLTVT.

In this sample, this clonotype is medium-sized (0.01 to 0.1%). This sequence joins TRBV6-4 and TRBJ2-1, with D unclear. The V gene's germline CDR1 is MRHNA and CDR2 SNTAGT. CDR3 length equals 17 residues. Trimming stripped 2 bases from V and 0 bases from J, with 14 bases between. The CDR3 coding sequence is TGTGCCAGCAGTGACACGTGGACGGGCAGCTCCTACAATGAGCAGTTCTTC. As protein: CASSDTWTGSSYNEQFF.

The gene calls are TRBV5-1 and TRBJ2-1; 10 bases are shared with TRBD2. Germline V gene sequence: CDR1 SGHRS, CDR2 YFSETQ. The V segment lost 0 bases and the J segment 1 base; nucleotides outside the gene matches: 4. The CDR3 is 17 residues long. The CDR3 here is CASSLDLAGESYNEQFF. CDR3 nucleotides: TGCGCCAGCAGCTTGGATCTAGCGGGAGAGTCCTACAATGAGCAGTTCTTC.

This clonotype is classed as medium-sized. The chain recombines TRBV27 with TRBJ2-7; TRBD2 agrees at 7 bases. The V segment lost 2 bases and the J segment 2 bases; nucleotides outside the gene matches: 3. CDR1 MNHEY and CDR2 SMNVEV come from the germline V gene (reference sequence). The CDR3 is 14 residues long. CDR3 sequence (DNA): TGTGCCAGCAGTTTACGGGGGGATACCTACGAGCAGTACTTC. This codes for CASSLRGDTYEQYF.

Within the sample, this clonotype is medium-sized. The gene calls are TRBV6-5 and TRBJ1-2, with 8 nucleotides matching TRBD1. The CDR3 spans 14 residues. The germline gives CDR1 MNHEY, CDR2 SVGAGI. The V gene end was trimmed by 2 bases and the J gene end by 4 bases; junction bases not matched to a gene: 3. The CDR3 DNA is TGTGCCAGCAGTTACGGACAGGGCGGCTATGGCTACACCTTC. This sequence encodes CASSYGQGGYGYTF.

CDR3 sequence reads: CASSREGASYEQYF. The CDR3 nucleotides are TGCGCCAGCAGCCGGGAAGGAGCCTCCTACGAGCAGTACTTC. This chain uses TRBV4-3 with TRBJ2-7, with D unclear. The CDR3 has 14 amino acids. In germline, CDR1 is LGHNA, CDR2 YSLEER. The V end was cut by 4 bases, the J end by 0 bases, with 10 bases between.

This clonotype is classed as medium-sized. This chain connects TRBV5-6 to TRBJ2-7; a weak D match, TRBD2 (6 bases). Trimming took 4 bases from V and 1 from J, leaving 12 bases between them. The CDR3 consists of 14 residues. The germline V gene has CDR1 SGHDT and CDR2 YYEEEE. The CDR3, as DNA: TGTGCCAGCAGCCCAACCGGACTATCCTACGAGCAGTACTTC. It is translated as CASSPTGLSYEQYF.

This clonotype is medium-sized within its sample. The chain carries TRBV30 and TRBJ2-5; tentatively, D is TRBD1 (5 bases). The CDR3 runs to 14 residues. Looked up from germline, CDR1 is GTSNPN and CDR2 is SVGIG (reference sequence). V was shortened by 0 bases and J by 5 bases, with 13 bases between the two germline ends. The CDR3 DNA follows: TGTGCCTGGAGTGTGGGCAGCCCAGGGGAGACCCAGTACTTC. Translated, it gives CAWSVGSPGETQYF.

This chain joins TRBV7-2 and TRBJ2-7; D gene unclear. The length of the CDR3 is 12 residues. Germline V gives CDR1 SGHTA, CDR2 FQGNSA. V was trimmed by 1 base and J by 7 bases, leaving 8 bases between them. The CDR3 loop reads CASSLGLREQYF. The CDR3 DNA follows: TGTGCCAGCAGCTTAGGCCTGAGGGAGCAGTACTTC. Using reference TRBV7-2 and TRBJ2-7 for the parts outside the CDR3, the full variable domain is GAGVSQSPSNKVTEKGKDVELRCDPISGHTALYWYRQSLGQGLEFLIYFQGNSAPDKSGLPSDRFSAERTGGSVSTLTIQRTQQEDSAVYLCASSLGLREQYFGPGTRLTVT.

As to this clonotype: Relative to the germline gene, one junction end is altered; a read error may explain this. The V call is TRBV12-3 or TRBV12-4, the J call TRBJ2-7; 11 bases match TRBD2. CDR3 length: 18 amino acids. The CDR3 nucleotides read TGTGCCAGCAGCGCGGGGACTAGCGGCAGGAGGGTCGGAAACGAGAAGTACTTC. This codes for CASSAGTSGRRVGNEKYF.

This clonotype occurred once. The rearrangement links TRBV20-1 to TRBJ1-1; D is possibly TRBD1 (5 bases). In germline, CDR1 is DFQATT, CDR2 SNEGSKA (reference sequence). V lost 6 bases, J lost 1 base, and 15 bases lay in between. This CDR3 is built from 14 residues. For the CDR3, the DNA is TGCAGTGCCGAGGGGCGTCTAGGGAACACTGAAGCTTTCTTT. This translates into CSAEGRLGNTEAFF.